This TCR beta chain was identified during a study of blood T cell repertoires in COVID-19. In the study overall: Some COVID-19 samples were acute and others convalescent; all came from the United States, Italy and Spain. The cDNA or gDNA used as material had been derived from T cells, B-cell-depleted T cells, or PBMCs.

This CDR3 is built from 15 residues. The J segment lost 4 bases and the V segment lost 5 bases, leaving 7 bases of the junction unmatched. Germline V gives CDR1 SGHRS, CDR2 YFSETQ. In the original analysis: Estimates of nucleated cell counts were drawn from the amplification of reference gene primers. Some clones are missing from TCRdb's copy, which holds only in-frame ones; the method was immunoSEQ multiplex PCR. V and J calls plus clone size are reproduced from that table; the DNA served to infer D and trimming. The sample includes a few hundred thousand clones, 88% of them seen just once. This clonotype originated in a woman in her forties or fifties who had recovered from COVID-19. The rearrangement uses TRBV5-1 and TRBJ2-7, with TRBD2 identical over 12 bases. The sample was PBMCs or T cells enriched from blood (not recorded which). The CDR3 loop reads CASRRTSGVIYEQYF. The CDR3 nucleotides read TGCGCCAGCAGACGGACTAGCGGGGTCATATACGAGCAGTACTTC.